This TCR beta chain was recorded in a study of cytomegalovirus exposure and HLA in healthy donors. Overall study results and limits: Immune exposure information available was restricted to CMV serostatus. A later analysis showed that HLA-associated TCR beta chains had undergone more clonal expansion than equally common others. Association of 15,000 to 20,000 TCR beta sequences with HLA alleles was found at 0.05 false discovery rate in a later analysis. It was in a later analysis that TCR association rates were seen to vary by HLA locus, highest for DRB1 and lowest for HLA-C.

With respect to this clone: Antigen specificity is unknown.

The PCR contained 60 Vbeta and 13 Jbeta primers. Libraries were prepared by immunoSEQ multiplex PCR; TCRdb keeps only in-frame clonotypes and omits some of them. The sample lists over 110,000 clones; around 82% were seen once. The length of the CDR3 is 15 residues. CDR1 is SGHRS, CDR2 YFSETQ, per germline. V was cut by 0 bases and J by 1 base, with 10 bases left in between. This TCR was recovered from a woman in her forties in good health and CMV-seropositive. V usage is TRBV5-1 and J usage is TRBJ2-5; possible D gene TRBD2, 5 bases. What was sequenced was PBMCs. The CDR3 nucleotides are TGCGCCAGCAGCTTGGGCGGCGGAGGCCAAGAGACCCAGTACTTC. Amino acid sequence: CASSLGGGGQETQYF.